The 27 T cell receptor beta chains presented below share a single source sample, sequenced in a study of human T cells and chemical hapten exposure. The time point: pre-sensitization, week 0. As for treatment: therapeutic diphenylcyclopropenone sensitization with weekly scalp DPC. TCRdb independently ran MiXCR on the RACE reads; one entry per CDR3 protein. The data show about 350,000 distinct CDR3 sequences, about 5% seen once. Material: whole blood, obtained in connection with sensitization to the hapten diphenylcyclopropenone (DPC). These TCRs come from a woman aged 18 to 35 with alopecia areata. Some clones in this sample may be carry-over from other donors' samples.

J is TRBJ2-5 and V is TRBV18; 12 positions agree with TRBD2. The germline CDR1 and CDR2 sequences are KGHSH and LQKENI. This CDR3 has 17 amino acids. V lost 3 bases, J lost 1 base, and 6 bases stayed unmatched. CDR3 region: CASSPTSGGFSQETQYF. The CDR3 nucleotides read TGTGCCAGCTCACCGACTAGCGGGGGTTTTAGCCAAGAGACCCAGTACTTC.

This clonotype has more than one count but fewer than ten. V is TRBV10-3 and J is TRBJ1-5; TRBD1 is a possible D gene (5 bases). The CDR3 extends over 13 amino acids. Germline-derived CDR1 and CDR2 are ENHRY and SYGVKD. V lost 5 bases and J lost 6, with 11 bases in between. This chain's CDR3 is CAISKDTAQPQHF. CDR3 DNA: TGTGCCATCAGTAAGGACACCGCTCAGCCCCAGCATTTT.

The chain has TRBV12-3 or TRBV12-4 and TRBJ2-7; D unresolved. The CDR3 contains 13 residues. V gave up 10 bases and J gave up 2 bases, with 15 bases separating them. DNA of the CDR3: TGTGCCACCAAGCCTACTCACGCCTACGAGCAGTACTTC. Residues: CATKPTHAYEQYF.

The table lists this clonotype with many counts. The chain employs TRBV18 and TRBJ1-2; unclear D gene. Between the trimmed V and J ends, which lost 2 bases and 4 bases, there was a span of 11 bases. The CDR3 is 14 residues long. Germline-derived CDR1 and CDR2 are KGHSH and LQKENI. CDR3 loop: CASSPVPSIYGYTF. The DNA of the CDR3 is TGTGCCAGCTCACCAGTGCCGTCTATCTATGGCTACACCTTC.

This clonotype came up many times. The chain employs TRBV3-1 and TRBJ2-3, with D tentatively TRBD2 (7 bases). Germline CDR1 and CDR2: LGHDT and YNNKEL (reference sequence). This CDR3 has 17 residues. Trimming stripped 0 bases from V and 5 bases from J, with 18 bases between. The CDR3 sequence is CASSQDRAGAQVDTQYF. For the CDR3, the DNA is TGTGCCAGCAGCCAAGATCGGGCGGGGGCGCAAGTAGATACGCAGTATTTT.

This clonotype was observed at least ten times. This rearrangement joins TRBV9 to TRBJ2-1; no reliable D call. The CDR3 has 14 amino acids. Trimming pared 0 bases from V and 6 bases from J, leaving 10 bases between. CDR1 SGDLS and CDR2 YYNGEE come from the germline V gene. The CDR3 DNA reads TGTGCCAGCAGCGTAGAATGGTCGGGCAATGAGCAGTTCTTC. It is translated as CASSVEWSGNEQFF. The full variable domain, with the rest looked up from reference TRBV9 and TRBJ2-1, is DSGVTQTPKHLITATGQRVTLRCSPRSGDLSVYWYQQSLDQGLQFLIQYYNGEERAKGNILERFSAQQFPDLHSELNLSSLELGDSALYFCASSVEWSGNEQFFGPGTRLTVL.

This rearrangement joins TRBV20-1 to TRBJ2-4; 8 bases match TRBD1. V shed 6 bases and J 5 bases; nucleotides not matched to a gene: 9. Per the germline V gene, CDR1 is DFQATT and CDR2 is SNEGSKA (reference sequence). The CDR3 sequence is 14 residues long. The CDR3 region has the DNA TGCAGTGCCGTACACGGGACAGGAGAAAACATTCAGTACTTC. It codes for CSAVHGTGENIQYF.

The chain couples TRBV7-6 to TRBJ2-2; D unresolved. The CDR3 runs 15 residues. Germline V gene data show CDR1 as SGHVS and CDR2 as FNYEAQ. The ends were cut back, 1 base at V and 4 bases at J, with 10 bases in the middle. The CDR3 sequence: CASSLGLPGTGELFF. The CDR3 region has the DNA TGTGCCAGCAGCTTAGGGCTACCGGGCACCGGGGAGCTGTTTTTT.

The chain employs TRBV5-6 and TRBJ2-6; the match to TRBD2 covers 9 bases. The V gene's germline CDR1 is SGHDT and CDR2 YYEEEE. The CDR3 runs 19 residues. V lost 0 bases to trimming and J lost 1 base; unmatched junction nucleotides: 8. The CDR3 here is CASSLVIAGAPSGANVLTF. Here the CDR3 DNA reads TGTGCCAGCAGCTTGGTTATAGCGGGGGCCCCTTCTGGGGCCAACGTCCTGACTTTC.

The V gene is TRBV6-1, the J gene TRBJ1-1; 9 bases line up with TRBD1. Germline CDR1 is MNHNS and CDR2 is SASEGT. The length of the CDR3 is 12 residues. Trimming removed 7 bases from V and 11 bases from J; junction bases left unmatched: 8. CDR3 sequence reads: CASTGQGKNAFF. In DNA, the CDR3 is TGTGCCAGCACTGGACAGGGGAAGAATGCTTTCTTT.

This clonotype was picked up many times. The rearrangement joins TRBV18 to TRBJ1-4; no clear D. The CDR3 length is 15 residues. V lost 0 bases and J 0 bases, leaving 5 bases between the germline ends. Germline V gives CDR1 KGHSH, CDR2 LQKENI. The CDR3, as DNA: TGTGCCAGCTCACCACCGGAAGCAACTAATGAAAAACTGTTTTTT. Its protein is CASSPPEATNEKLFF.

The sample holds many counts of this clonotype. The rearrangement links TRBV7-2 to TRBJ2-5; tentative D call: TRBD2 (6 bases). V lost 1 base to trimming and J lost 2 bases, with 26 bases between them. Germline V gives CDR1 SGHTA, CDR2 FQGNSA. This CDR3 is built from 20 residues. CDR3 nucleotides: TGTGCCAGCAGCTTAGGGTTAGGGCGGGGCCGCAGTCCAAAACAAGAGACCCAGTACTTC. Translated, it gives CASSLGLGRGRSPKQETQYF. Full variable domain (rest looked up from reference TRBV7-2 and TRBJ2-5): GAGVSQSPSNKVTEKGKDVELRCDPISGHTALYWYRQSLGQGLEFLIYFQGNSAPDKSGLPSDRFSAERTGGSVSTLTIQRTQQEDSAVYLCASSLGLGRGRSPKQETQYFGPGTRLLVL.

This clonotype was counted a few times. CDR3 region: CASSQDVGTEQYF. CDR3 nucleotide sequence: TGCGCCAGCAGCCAAGATGTTGGGACCGAGCAGTACTTC. This chain uses TRBV4-3 with TRBJ2-7; TRBD1 or TRBD2 may be the D gene (5 bases each). Trimming took off 0 bases at V and 6 bases at J, with 9 bases between the two ends. This CDR3 region has 13 residues. The germline V gene encodes CDR1 LGHNA and CDR2 YSLEER.

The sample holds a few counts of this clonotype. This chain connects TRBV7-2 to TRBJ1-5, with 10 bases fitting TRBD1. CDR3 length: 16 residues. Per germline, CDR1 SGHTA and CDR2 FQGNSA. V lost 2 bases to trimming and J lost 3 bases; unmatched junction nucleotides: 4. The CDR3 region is CASSLQGTGANQPQHF. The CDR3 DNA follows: TGTGCCAGCAGCTTACAGGGGACAGGGGCCAATCAGCCCCAGCATTTT.

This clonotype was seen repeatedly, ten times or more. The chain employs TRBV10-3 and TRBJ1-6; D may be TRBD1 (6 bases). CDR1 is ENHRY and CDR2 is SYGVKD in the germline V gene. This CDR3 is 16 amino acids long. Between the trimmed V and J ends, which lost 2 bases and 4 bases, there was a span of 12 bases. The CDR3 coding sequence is TGTGCCATCAGTGAGGCACAGGGCTTTTATAATTCACCCCTCCACTTT. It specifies CAISEAQGFYNSPLHF.

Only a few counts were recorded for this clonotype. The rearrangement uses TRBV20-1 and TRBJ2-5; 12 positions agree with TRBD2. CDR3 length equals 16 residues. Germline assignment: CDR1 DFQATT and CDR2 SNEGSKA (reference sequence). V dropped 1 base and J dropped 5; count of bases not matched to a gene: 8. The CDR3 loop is CSARVPRLAGAETQYF. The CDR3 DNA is TGCAGTGCTAGAGTCCCGAGACTAGCGGGGGCTGAGACCCAGTACTTC.

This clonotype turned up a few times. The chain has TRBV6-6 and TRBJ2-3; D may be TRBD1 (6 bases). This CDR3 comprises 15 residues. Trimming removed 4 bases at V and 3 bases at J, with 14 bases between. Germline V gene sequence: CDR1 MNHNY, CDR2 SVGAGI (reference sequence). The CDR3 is CASSSTRQGTDTQYF. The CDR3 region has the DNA TGTGCCAGCAGTTCTACGAGGCAGGGGACAGATACGCAGTATTTT.

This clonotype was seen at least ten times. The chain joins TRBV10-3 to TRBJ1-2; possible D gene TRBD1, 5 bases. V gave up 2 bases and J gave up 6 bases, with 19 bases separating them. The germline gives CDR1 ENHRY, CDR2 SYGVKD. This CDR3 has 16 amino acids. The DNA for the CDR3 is TGTGCCATCAGTGAGCCTACCGGGGGGACTCTCCATGGCTACACCTTC. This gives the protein CAISEPTGGTLHGYTF.

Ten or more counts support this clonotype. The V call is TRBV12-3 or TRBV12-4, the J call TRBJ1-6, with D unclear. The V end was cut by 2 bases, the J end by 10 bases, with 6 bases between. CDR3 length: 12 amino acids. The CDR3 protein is CASSLQESPLHF. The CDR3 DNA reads TGTGCCAGCAGTTTACAAGAATCACCCCTCCACTTT.

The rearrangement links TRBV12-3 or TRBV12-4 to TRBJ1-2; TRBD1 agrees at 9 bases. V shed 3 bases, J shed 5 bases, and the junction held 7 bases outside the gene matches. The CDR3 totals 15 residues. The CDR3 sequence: CASSFRDRDLYGYTF. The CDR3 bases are TGTGCCAGCAGTTTCCGGGACAGGGATCTATATGGCTACACCTTC.

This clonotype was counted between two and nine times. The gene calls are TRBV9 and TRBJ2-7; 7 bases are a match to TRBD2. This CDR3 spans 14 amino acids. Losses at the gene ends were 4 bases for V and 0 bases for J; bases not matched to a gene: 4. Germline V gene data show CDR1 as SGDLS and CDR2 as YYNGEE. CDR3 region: CASSISGYSYEQYF. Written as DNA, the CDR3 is TGTGCCAGCAGCATTAGCGGGTACTCCTACGAGCAGTACTTC.

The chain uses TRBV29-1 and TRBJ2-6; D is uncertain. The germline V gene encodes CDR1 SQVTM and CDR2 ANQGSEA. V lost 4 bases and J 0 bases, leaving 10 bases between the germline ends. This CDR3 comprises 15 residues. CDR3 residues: CSVVPRSSGANVLTF. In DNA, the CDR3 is TGCAGCGTTGTTCCCCGTAGCTCTGGGGCCAACGTCCTGACTTTC.

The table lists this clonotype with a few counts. The CDR3 nucleotides read TGTGCCAGCAGCACCACAAGATCCACAGATACGCAGTATTTT. Residues: CASSTTRSTDTQYF. The V gene is TRBV28, the J gene TRBJ2-3; D gene ambiguous. The CDR3 contains 14 residues. From germline, CDR1 is MDHEN and CDR2 SYDVKM. V lost 6 bases and J lost 2, with 12 bases in between.

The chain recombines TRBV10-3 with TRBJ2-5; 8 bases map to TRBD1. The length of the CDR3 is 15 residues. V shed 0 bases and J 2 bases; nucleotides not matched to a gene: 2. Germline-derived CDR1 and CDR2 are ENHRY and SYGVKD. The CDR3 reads CAISESGDRQETQYF. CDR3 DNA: TGTGCCATCAGTGAGTCAGGGGACAGGCAAGAGACCCAGTACTTC.

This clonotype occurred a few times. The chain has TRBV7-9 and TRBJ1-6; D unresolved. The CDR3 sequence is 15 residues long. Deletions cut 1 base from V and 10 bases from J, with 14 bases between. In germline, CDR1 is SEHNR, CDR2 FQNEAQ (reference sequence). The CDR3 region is CASSLGGQVPSPLHF. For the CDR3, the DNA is TGTGCCAGCAGCTTAGGGGGTCAGGTACCATCACCCCTCCACTTT.

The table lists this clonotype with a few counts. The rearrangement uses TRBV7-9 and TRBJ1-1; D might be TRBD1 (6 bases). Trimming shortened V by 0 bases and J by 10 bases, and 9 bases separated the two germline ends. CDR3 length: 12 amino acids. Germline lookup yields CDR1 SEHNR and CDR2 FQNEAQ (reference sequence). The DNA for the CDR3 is TGTGCCAGCAGCTTAGCGGACAGTCCAGCTTTCTTT. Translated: CASSLADSPAFF.

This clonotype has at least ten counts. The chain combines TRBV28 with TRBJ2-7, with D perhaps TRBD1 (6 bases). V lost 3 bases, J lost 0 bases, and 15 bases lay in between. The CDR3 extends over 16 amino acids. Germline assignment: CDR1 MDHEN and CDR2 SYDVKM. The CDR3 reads CASSLGPGAISYEQYF. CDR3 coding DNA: TGTGCCAGCAGTTTGGGTCCAGGGGCCATCTCCTACGAGCAGTACTTC.